This T cell receptor (beta chain) was identified during a study of shared clonotypes between healthy human individuals. Overall study findings and caveats: Owing to a small donor count, the genetic and exposure-history diversity represented was limited.

In regard to this clone: Its antigen is unknown.

The sequencing of unsorted PBMC DNA took place on ten immunoSEQ deep assay plates. Sequencing was performed with immunoSEQ multiplex PCR; in TCRdb, only in-frame clones are kept and a portion is missing. Of under 600,000 clones listed, about 80% are singletons. Each donor was a Caucasian adult residing in Nashville, Tennessee. The specimen was PBMCs. The receptor's source is a woman aged 40-49 years in good health. Some clones in this sample may be carry-over from other donors' samples.

CDR3 coding DNA: TGCGCCAGCAGCCAAGACGGGCCCTACTCTGGAAACACCATATATTTT. Translated: CASSQDGPYSGNTIYF. V usage is TRBV4-1 and J usage is TRBJ1-3; no definite D call. Germline V CDR1 and CDR2: MGHRA, YSYEKL. The CDR3 is 16 residues long. The V gene lost 0 bases and the J gene lost 0 bases, with 9 bases spanning the gap.